A single sample gave rise to the 2 T cell receptor beta chains below, sequenced in a study of vaccination and CD4 T cells after COVID-19. The Oncomine TCR Beta short-read assay sequenced DNA from cultured CD4+ T cells. TCRdb itself ran the PCR reads through MiXCR, one entry per CDR3 protein. The table records 15,000 to 20,000 distinct CDR3 sequences, 50% of them present only once. For these receptors, no antigen is known. As to treatment: approximately nine-day PBMC culture with coronavirus spike peptide pools or control peptides (ViraFEST assay). Sequenced material: CD4+ T cells from blood, cultured in vitro. These receptors were obtained from a human donor who had recovered from COVID-19.

This rearrangement joins TRBV27 to TRBJ2-2; tentatively, D is TRBD1 or TRBD2 (7 bases each). There are 16 residues in the CDR3. V gave up 4 bases and J gave up 3 bases, with 15 bases separating them. Germline lookup yields CDR1 MNHEY and CDR2 SMNVEV (reference sequence). In DNA form, the CDR3 reads TGTGCCAGCAGTTCGATTCAGGGGGGGGACACCGGGGAGCTGTTTTTT. Translating gives CASSSIQGGDTGELFF.

V usage is TRBV28 and J usage is TRBJ1-5; D remains ambiguous. This CDR3 comprises 14 residues. Trimming stripped 5 bases from V and 0 bases from J, with 8 bases between. Per germline, CDR1 MDHEN and CDR2 SYDVKM. Written as DNA, the CDR3 is TGTGCCAGCAGTGACATCTATAGCAATCAGCCCCAGCATTTT. Translating gives CASSDIYSNQPQHF.